The present entry profiles one TCR beta chain with its context. No antigen is known for it. This entry comes from a study of shared clonotypes between healthy human individuals. Across the study: Donors, aged 18 to 49, were a couple of women and three men.

Regarding the study as a whole: Naive subsets typically showed greater estimated richness than memory subsets.

The donor population consisted of healthy HIV-negative adults with no recent acute infections or vaccinations. Per the germline V gene, CDR1 is MNHNS and CDR2 is SASEGT. CDR3 length: 11 amino acids. Trimming took 3 bases from V and 14 from J; bases not matched to a gene: 3. Generated by immunoSEQ multiplex PCR, the TCRdb table keeps only in-frame clones and is missing some. The repertoire holds about 1 million clones, with about 77% as singletons. This chain links TRBV6-1 with TRBJ2-5; the match to TRBD2 covers 10 bases. The receptor's source is a man between 18 and 29 years old in good health. Source material: memory CD4+ T cells sorted from blood. Subset given: CD45RA-negative fraction. CDR3 protein: CASSDSGGRYF. The CDR3 DNA follows: TGTGCCAGCAGTGATAGCGGGGGGCGATACTTC.